These 25 T cell receptor beta chains were all obtained from the same sample, sequenced in a study of T cells in Graves' hyperthyroidism and ophthalmopathy. Authors of the study amplified TCR beta CDR3 regions from RNA transcripts. TCR CDR3 regions were first amplified by RT-PCR with HTBI primers. TCRdb re-called the multiplex PCR reads with MiXCR, one entry per CDR3 protein. In the table there are roughly 280,000 distinct CDR3 sequences, roughly 22% of which are singletons. Sequenced input: blood. Receptor source: a man aged 25 to 40 with Graves' ophthalmopathy.

The V gene is TRBV10-3, the J gene TRBJ2-7, with D hard to call. Deletions cut 3 bases from V and 4 bases from J, with 7 bases between. The CDR3 is 12 amino acids. Germline V gene sequence: CDR1 ENHRY, CDR2 SYGVKD. CDR3 sequence: CAISDNGYEQYF. DNA for the CDR3: TGTGCCATCAGTGACAACGGATACGAGCAGTACTTC.

The chain employs TRBV6-1 and TRBJ1-1; 9 bases map to TRBD1. This CDR3 contains 14 residues. Germline trimming cut 6 bases from V and 4 bases from J; bases unmatched to any gene: 6. CDR1 and CDR2 from the germline V gene are MNHNS and SASEGT. DNA of the CDR3: TGTGCCAGCAGGAAACAGGGGGCGGGCACTGAAGCTTTCTTT. Amino acids: CASRKQGAGTEAFF.

Concerning this clonotype: A junction end diverges from the germline sequence, so it may reflect a read error. This sequence joins TRBV7-9 and TRBJ2-7; D may be TRBD2 (6 bases). The CDR3 totals 14 residues. From germline, CDR1 is SEHNR and CDR2 FQNEAQ (reference sequence). The DNA for the CDR3 is TGTGCCAGCAGCTTTAAAGGGACTGCCTACGAGCGGTACTTC. This translates into CASSFKGTAYERYF.

This clonotype was counted only a few times. V usage is TRBV20-1 and J usage is TRBJ1-6; the D gene is possibly TRBD1 (5 bases). Per germline, CDR1 DFQATT and CDR2 SNEGSKA (reference sequence). The CDR3 covers 15 residues. V was trimmed by 0 bases and J by 7 bases, leaving 13 bases between them. CDR3 loop: CSARDPSGRNSPLHF. For the CDR3, the DNA is TGCAGTGCTAGAGATCCCTCAGGGAGGAATTCACCCCTCCACTTT.

V usage is TRBV6-1 and J usage is TRBJ1-3; possibly TRBD1 for D (6 bases). The V gene lost 5 bases and the J gene lost 3 bases, with 11 bases spanning the gap. The CDR3 runs to 14 residues. Germline lookup yields CDR1 MNHNS and CDR2 SASEGT. The DNA for the CDR3 is TGTGCCAGCAGTCAAAGGGGGTATGGAAACACCATATATTTT. Its protein is CASSQRGYGNTIYF.

Many counts were recorded for this clonotype. The chain's CDR3 is CAWSSGRPNTEAFF. CDR3 nucleotide sequence: TGTGCCTGGAGTTCGGGCCGGCCGAACACTGAAGCTTTCTTT. The rearrangement joins TRBV30 to TRBJ1-1; no definite D call. CDR1 and CDR2 (germline): GTSNPN, SVGIG (reference sequence). V was clipped by 2 bases and J by 1 base, with 11 bases between them. This CDR3 has 14 amino acids.

This clonotype showed up just once. The rearrangement uses TRBV10-2 and TRBJ2-3; TRBD1 is a possible D gene (5 bases). Trimming shortened V by 2 bases and J by 6 bases, and 6 bases separated the two germline ends. The germline CDR1 and CDR2 sequences are WSHSY and SAAADI. The length of the CDR3 is 12 residues. The CDR3 loop reads CASSEKGDTQYF. In DNA, the CDR3 is TGCGCCAGCAGTGAGAAGGGGGATACGCAGTATTTT.

In this sample, this clonotype turned up many times. This chain connects TRBV5-5 to TRBJ1-2; weak D call: TRBD1 (6 bases). Trimming cost V 0 bases and J 2 bases, with 20 bases left between them. The germline V gene has CDR1 SGHKS and CDR2 YYEKEE (reference sequence). The length of the CDR3 is 18 residues. CDR3 sequence: CASSLVLVGTRSNYGYTF. The CDR3 coding sequence is TGTGCCAGCAGCTTGGTACTAGTTGGGACACGGTCGAACTATGGCTACACCTTC.

The gene calls are TRBV6-1 and TRBJ2-7; D unresolved. Germline V lookup: CDR1 MNHNS, CDR2 SASEGT. The V gene lost 6 bases and the J gene lost 2 bases, with 17 bases spanning the gap. This CDR3 has 15 residues. CDR3 in amino acids: CASSSASGNAYEQYF. For the CDR3, the DNA is TGTGCCAGCAGCTCAGCCTCAGGTAACGCCTACGAGCAGTACTTC.

The chain joins TRBV12-5 to TRBJ1-3; D gene uncertain. CDR1 LGHNT and CDR2 FRNRAP come from the germline V gene. V lost 0 bases and J lost 0, with 12 bases in between. The CDR3 is made up of 17 amino acids. CDR3 bases: TGTGCTAGTGGTTTGGTGTCAGGCCCACTCTCTGGAAACACCATATATTTT. Amino acid sequence: CASGLVSGPLSGNTIYF.

This clonotype was detected a few times. Compared with germline, one end of the junction differs, possibly owing to a read error. V usage is TRBV11-2 and J usage is TRBJ1-2, with TRBD1 matching 7 bases. The CDR3 spans 17 residues. Germline-derived CDR1 and CDR2 are SGHAT and FQNNGV. CDR3 protein: CASSTRDRAGANYGCTF. The CDR3 coding sequence is TGTGCCAGCAGCACAAGGGACAGAGCAGGAGCTAACTATGGCTGCACCTTC.

V gene TRBV12-5 combines with J gene TRBJ1-5, with D unresolved. The germline V and J ends were trimmed by 5 bases and 3 bases, with 11 bases remaining between them. The germline V gene has CDR1 LGHNT and CDR2 FRNRAP. The CDR3 runs to 14 residues. In DNA, the CDR3 is TGTGCTAGTGGTCCTGGACTGCCCAATCAGCCCCAGCATTTT. It is translated as CASGPGLPNQPQHF.

This clonotype was observed many times. This sequence joins TRBV18 and TRBJ1-1; the D is unclear. V lost 3 bases and J lost 1, with 6 bases in between. Germline loops: CDR1 KGHSH, CDR2 LQKENI. This CDR3 is 13 amino acids long. The chain's CDR3 is CASSPSPNTEAFF. CDR3 DNA: TGTGCCAGCTCACCCTCACCGAACACTGAAGCTTTCTTT.

There are a few counts of this clonotype. The chain couples TRBV5-1 to TRBJ2-7; the match to TRBD1 covers 10 bases. The germline CDR1 and CDR2 sequences are SGHRS and YFSETQ. V dropped 4 bases and J dropped 3; count of bases not matched to a gene: 7. This CDR3 is 15 amino acids long. The CDR3 protein is CASSPAGQGDYEQYF. In DNA form, the CDR3 reads TGCGCCAGCAGCCCAGCCGGACAGGGGGACTACGAGCAGTACTTC.

The chain links TRBV24-1 to TRBJ2-1; 8 nucleotides match TRBD2. The CDR3 length is 15 residues. Germline-derived CDR1 and CDR2 are KGHDR and SFDVKD. The V gene end was trimmed by 5 bases and the J gene end by 7 bases; junction bases not matched to a gene: 9. The CDR3 DNA reads as TGTGCCACCAGTGCGGGCGGGAGCGGGGGAAATGAGCAGTTCTTC. This translates into CATSAGGSGGNEQFF.

A few counts support this clonotype. The chain employs TRBV30 and TRBJ2-7; tentatively, D is TRBD1 (5 bases). The CDR3 sequence is 13 residues long. CDR1 is GTSNPN, CDR2 SVGIG, per germline (reference sequence). Trimming removed 3 bases from V and 5 bases from J, with 14 bases in between. CDR3 region: CAWSAPARDEQYF. The DNA of the CDR3 is TGTGCCTGGAGCGCCCCGGCCAGGGACGAGCAGTACTTC.

This clonotype occurred a few times. This chain links TRBV20-1 with TRBJ2-1; possibly TRBD1 for D (6 bases). CDR1 and CDR2 (germline): DFQATT, SNEGSKA (reference sequence). The CDR3 length is 11 residues. The V end was cut by 5 bases, the J end by 5 bases, with 7 bases between. The CDR3 loop reads CSAQGNNEQFF. CDR3 in DNA: TGCAGTGCTCAGGGGAACAATGAGCAGTTCTTC.

The chain recombines TRBV28 with TRBJ2-7; 7 bases match TRBD2. The CDR3 is 14 amino acids. Looked up from germline, CDR1 is MDHEN and CDR2 is SYDVKM. After removal of 3 bases from V and 2 bases from J, the junction contained 4 bases not matched to a gene. For the CDR3, the DNA is TGTGCCAGCAGTTTGGGGGGGACGGCCTACGAGCAGTACTTC. It is translated as CASSLGGTAYEQYF.

The J gene is TRBJ1-1, the V gene TRBV19; D unclear. The CDR3 extends over 13 amino acids. Trimming took off 4 bases at V and 4 bases at J, with 10 bases between the two ends. CDR1 and CDR2 (germline): LNHDA, SQIVND (reference sequence). CDR3 loop: CASSTVGATEAFF. The CDR3 DNA reads as TGTGCCAGTAGTACGGTCGGAGCCACTGAAGCTTTCTTT.

V and J are TRBV2 and TRBJ2-1; TRBD2 matches at 13 bases. With 8 bases clipped from V and 4 bases from J, the junction kept 8 bases outside the gene matches. CDR1 is SNHLY, CDR2 FYNNEI, per germline. The CDR3 consists of 16 residues. The chain's CDR3 is CASRGLAGFGYNEQFF. The CDR3 nucleotides read TGTGCCAGCCGGGGACTAGCGGGATTCGGTTACAATGAGCAGTTCTTC.

V and J are TRBV2 and TRBJ2-3, with 7 bases matching TRBD2. Trimming at V came to 5 bases and at J to 0 bases, leaving 17 bases not matched to a gene. CDR1 and CDR2 (germline): SNHLY, FYNNEI. This CDR3 is 19 amino acids long. The CDR3 reads CASSQRGPPPSGSTDTQYF. CDR3 coding DNA: TGTGCCAGCAGTCAAAGGGGCCCCCCCCCTAGCGGCAGCACAGATACGCAGTATTTT.

This clonotype was recorded a few times. J is TRBJ2-7 and V is TRBV20-1; the D gene is possibly TRBD1 (7 bases). Germline CDR1 DFQATT, CDR2 SNEGSKA (reference sequence). The CDR3 runs to 13 residues. Between the trimmed V and J ends, which lost 5 bases and 5 bases, there was a span of 16 bases. CDR3 loop: CSALSGQVDEQYF. CDR3 DNA: TGCAGTGCTCTTAGCGGACAGGTGGACGAGCAGTACTTC.

This clonotype was seen a few times. V is TRBV20-1 and J is TRBJ1-5, with D maybe TRBD1 (5 bases). The CDR3 loop spans 16 amino acids. Germline-derived CDR1 and CDR2 are DFQATT and SNEGSKA (reference sequence). The V end lost 6 bases, the J end lost 5 bases, and 23 bases lay between the germline ends. The CDR3 DNA is TGCAGTGCCGCGGTGGGGCATAGGAGTGTAGATCAGCCCCAGCATTTT. It is translated as CSAAVGHRSVDQPQHF.

This clonotype was seen a few times. This sequence joins TRBV10-2 and TRBJ2-2; the match to TRBD2 covers 12 bases. V dropped 9 bases and J dropped 6; count of bases not matched to a gene: 5. The CDR3 has 14 residues. CDR1 WSHSY and CDR2 SAAADI come from the germline V gene. CDR3 DNA: TGCGCCAGTAAGACTAGCGGGAGATCCGGGGAGCTGTTTTTT. This gives the protein CASKTSGRSGELFF.

The chain links TRBV20-1 to TRBJ2-3, with D perhaps TRBD2 (5 bases). Germline assignment: CDR1 DFQATT and CDR2 SNEGSKA (reference sequence). The CDR3 extends over 12 amino acids. Trimming removed 6 bases from V and 5 bases from J, with 12 bases in between. This CDR3 is CSAPTRGDTQYF. CDR3 bases: TGCAGTGCCCCAACCCGGGGAGATACGCAGTATTTT.